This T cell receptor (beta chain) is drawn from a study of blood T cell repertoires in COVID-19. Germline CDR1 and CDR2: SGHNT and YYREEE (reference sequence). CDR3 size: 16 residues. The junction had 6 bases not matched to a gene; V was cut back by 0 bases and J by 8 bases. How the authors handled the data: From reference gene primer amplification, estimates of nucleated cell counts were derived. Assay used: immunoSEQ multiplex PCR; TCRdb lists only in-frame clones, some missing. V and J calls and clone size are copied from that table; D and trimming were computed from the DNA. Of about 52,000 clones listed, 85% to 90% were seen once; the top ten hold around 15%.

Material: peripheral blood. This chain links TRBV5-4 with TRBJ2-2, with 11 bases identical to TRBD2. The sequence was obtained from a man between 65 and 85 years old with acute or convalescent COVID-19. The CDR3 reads CASSLGLAGSRGELFF. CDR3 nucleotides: TGTGCCAGCAGCTTGGGACTAGCGGGGAGTAGGGGGGAGCTGTTTTTT. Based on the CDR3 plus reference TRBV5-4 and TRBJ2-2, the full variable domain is ETGVTQSPTHLIKTRGQQVTLRCSSQSGHNTVSWYQQALGQGPQFIFQYYREEENGRGNFPPRFSGLQFPNYSSELNVNALELDDSALYLCASSLGLAGSRGELFFGEGSRLTVL.